This TCR beta chain was captured by sequencing in a study of post-analysis software for immune sequencing data. Study-wide background: Relapsing-remitting, secondary progressive and progressive-relapsing forms made up the multiple sclerosis disease courses. Study-level results: Strong co-clustering by F measure was seen for same-batch samples. Patients with multiple sclerosis recorded significantly lower normalized Chao1 diversity than controls, the study found.

With respect to this clonotype: Antigen unknown.

Unique molecular identifiers were carried by the TCR beta cDNA libraries. Between about 1 and 10 million T cells gave rise to 500,000 to 600,000 cDNA molecules. TCRdb re-analysed the PCR reads in MiXCR, keeping a single row per CDR3 protein. The sample includes 750,000 to 900,000 distinct CDR3 sequences, just over 45% seen only once; the top ten take just under 5%. Sequencing was done on a sample of blood. This TCR was recovered from a girl aged 10 to 17 with multiple sclerosis.

This CDR3 reads CASSPLGASGSYEQYF. DNA for the CDR3: TGTGCCAGCAGCCCCCTGGGGGCTAGCGGGAGCTACGAGCAGTACTTC. The chain has TRBV13 and TRBJ2-7; 10 nucleotides line up with TRBD2. With V trimmed by 5 bases and J by 3 bases, 10 bases remained unmatched. The V gene's germline CDR1 is PRHDT and CDR2 FYEKMQ (reference sequence). The CDR3 loop spans 16 amino acids.